This T cell receptor beta chain is from a study of blood T cell repertoires in COVID-19. Whole-study context: COVID-19 samples collected from the United States, Italy and Spain covered acute and convalescent phases. T cells, B-cell-depleted T cells, or PBMCs provided the cDNA or gDNA that served as material.

This CDR3 region has 15 residues. In germline, CDR1 is SGHAT, CDR2 FQNNGV. Deletions cut 1 base from V and 6 bases from J, with 13 bases between. Methods used by the authors: Estimates of nucleated cell counts were drawn from the amplification of reference gene primers. Profiling relied on immunoSEQ multiplex PCR, and the TCRdb table lists in-frame clones only, not all of them. D and trimming come from the DNA, and the V and J calls and clone size come from that table. Among about 300,000 clones listed, 85% were seen once. The chain recombines TRBV11-2 with TRBJ2-1; maybe TRBD2 (6 bases). The sequenced sample was peripheral blood. This sequence was found in a human donor in a cohort sampled during active COVID-19. The CDR3 is CASSLGLALTNEQFF. In DNA, the CDR3 is TGTGCCAGCAGCTTAGGCCTAGCGCTTACCAATGAGCAGTTCTTC.